This is a list of T cell receptor beta chains from one sample in a study of vaccination and CD4 T cells after COVID-19. These receptors' antigens are unknown. TCRdb ran MiXCR on the PCR reads and lists one entry per CDR3 protein. The table includes about 15,000 distinct CDR3 sequences, about 53% detected once. Sequencing was done on a sample of CD4+ T cells from blood, cultured in vitro. These receptors all stem from a human donor who had recovered from COVID-19. CDR3s include the opening cysteine and the closing phenylalanine or tryptophan. D genes are given only for firm matches. Size is omitted from some rows. Given values are once, few, many or a class for expanded clones.

v_call	clone_size	j_call	d_call	cdr3_nt	cdr3_aa
TRBV4-2	NA	TRBJ1-5	NA	TGTGCCAGCCAGGCGACAGACTATAGCAATCAGCCCCAGCATTTT	CASQATDYSNQPQHF
TRBV10-2	once	TRBJ2-7	NA	TGCGCCAGCAGCCGGGGCTCGGGCGCCTACGAGCAGTACTTC	CASSRGSGAYEQYF
TRBV11-2	NA	TRBJ2-7	NA	TGTGCCAGCAGCCCCGTGGGTGCCTACGAGCAGTACTTC	CASSPVGAYEQYF
TRBV20-1	few	TRBJ1-1	TRBD1	TGCAGTGCAAAGGACAGGCTTGATGGGTGGACTGAAGCTTTCTTT	CSAKDRLDGWTEAFF
TRBV5-5	few	TRBJ2-5	TRBD2	TGTGCCAGCAGCTTCGGTCTAGCGGGAGCGGAGACCCAGTACTTC	CASSFGLAGAETQYF
TRBV28	NA	TRBJ2-5	NA	TGTGCCAGCAGTTTGTCACAGGATCCCCAAGAGACCCAGTACTTC	CASSLSQDPQETQYF
TRBV14	NA	TRBJ2-5	NA	TGTGCCAGCAGCTTCTATGGGGAGACCCAGTACTTC	CASSFYGETQYF
TRBV5-6	NA	TRBJ1-2	NA	TGTGCCAGCAGCCCAGTGACGCACTATGGCTACACCTTC	CASSPVTHYGYTF
TRBV7-6	NA	TRBJ2-7	NA	TGTGCCAGCAGCCAAACGGTGGAGGACGGGGAGCAGTACTTC	CASSQTVEDGEQYF
TRBV4-2	few	TRBJ1-2	NA	TGTGCCAGCAGCGACCCTCATGGGGGTAACTATGGCTACACCTTC	CASSDPHGGNYGYTF
TRBV12-3/TRBV12-4	NA	TRBJ1-6	NA	TGTGCCAGCAGTTTACTACAGGGTAATTCACCCCTCCACTTT	CASSLLQGNSPLHF
TRBV20-1	NA	TRBJ2-2	NA	TGCAGTGCTAGAGATAGGAGGGTCGGGGAGCTGTTTTTT	CSARDRRVGELFF
TRBV28	NA	TRBJ2-7	NA	TGTGCCAGCAGTTTTAATCGCCAGGGACCCTACGAGCAGTACTTC	CASSFNRQGPYEQYF
TRBV30	NA	TRBJ1-6	TRBD1	TGTGCCTGGAGCTCGACAGGGCAGAATTCACCCCTCCACTTT	CAWSSTGQNSPLHF
TRBV7-6	few	TRBJ2-2	TRBD1	TGTGCCAGCAGCCAATCCCGGACAGGGGGCACCGGGGAGCTGTTTTTT	CASSQSRTGGTGELFF
TRBV20-1	NA	TRBJ2-1	TRBD2	TGCAGTGCTAGTAGCGGGAGCTCCTACAATGAGCAGTTCTTC	CSASSGSSYNEQFF
TRBV4-3	NA	TRBJ1-2	TRBD1	TGCGCCAGCAGCCAAACGGGACAGGGGGTTGAAGGCTACACCTTC	CASSQTGQGVEGYTF
TRBV27	once	TRBJ1-1	NA	TGTGCCAGCAGTTTTAACGGGGAGACCACTGAAGCTTTCTTT	CASSFNGETTEAFF
TRBV11-2	few	TRBJ2-1	TRBD1	TGTGCCAGCAGCCCGACTGGACAGGGCGGCAATGAGCAGTTCTTC	CASSPTGQGGNEQFF
TRBV18	NA	TRBJ2-1	NA	TGTGCCAGCTCACGGAATCGACAGGGACTTGCAAATGAGCAGTTCTTC	CASSRNRQGLANEQFF
TRBV7-2	NA	TRBJ2-7	NA	TGTGCCAGCACTACGTATGGGCAGTCGTCCTACGAGCAGTACTTC	CASTTYGQSSYEQYF
TRBV7-9	NA	TRBJ2-5	NA	TGTGCCAGCAGCTTAGGCCAGTACCAAGAGACCCAGTACTTC	CASSLGQYQETQYF
TRBV6-5	NA	TRBJ2-3	NA	TGTGCCAGCAGTCTACTCAGCACAGATACGCAGTATTTT	CASSLLSTDTQYF
TRBV12-3/TRBV12-4	few	TRBJ2-7	NA	TGTGCCAGCAGCCCTACTAGGGCCTTCTCCTACGAGCAGTACTTC	CASSPTRAFSYEQYF
TRBV6-2/TRBV6-3	large	TRBJ2-2	TRBD2	TGTGCCTCCCAGGGGCCCCCGGGACTAGCCGTGACCGGGGAGCTGTTTTTT	CASQGPPGLAVTGELFF
TRBV5-4	few	TRBJ2-7	NA	TGTGCCAGCAGCTTGGAAAGCGACGAGGGGTACGAGCAGTACTTC	CASSLESDEGYEQYF
TRBV15	NA	TRBJ1-2	NA	TGTGCCACCAGCACGGGTAGGGGTTTTGGCTACACCTTC	CATSTGRGFGYTF
TRBV10-1	NA	TRBJ1-2	NA	TGCGCCAGTACGGGACTCCTGAACTATGGCTACACCTTC	CASTGLLNYGYTF
TRBV7-9	NA	TRBJ1-1	NA	TGTGCCAGCAGCCCCGTTCAGGGGAACACTGAAGCTTTCTTT	CASSPVQGNTEAFF
TRBV7-6	NA	TRBJ1-6	NA	TGTGCCAGCAGCTCCACTAGCTCCTATAATTCACCCCTCCACTTT	CASSSTSSYNSPLHF
TRBV20-1	NA	TRBJ2-7	NA	TGCAGTGCTAGAGATTACTCGGGCCTAACGGGGTCCTACGAGCAGTACTTC	CSARDYSGLTGSYEQYF
TRBV28	NA	TRBJ2-5	TRBD1	TGTGCCAGCAGGAATCAGGGGGCTGAGACCCAGTACTTC	CASRNQGAETQYF
TRBV7-2	NA	TRBJ2-1	NA	TGTGCCAGCAGCTCAAGTGGGCGGGGACCCCAGAGCTCCTACAATGAGCAGTTCTTC	CASSSSGRGPQSSYNEQFF
TRBV7-2	few	TRBJ2-7	NA	TGTGCCAGCATCGAATCCCAGGGTATCGCCTACGAGCAGTACTTC	CASIESQGIAYEQYF
TRBV9	few	TRBJ1-6	NA	TGTGCCAGCAGCGCGGGCCTTAACAATTCACCCCTCCACTTT	CASSAGLNNSPLHF
TRBV6-5	NA	TRBJ2-7	NA	TGTGCCAGCAGTTACGGCCGCGAGCAGTACTTC	CASSYGREQYF
TRBV2	NA	TRBJ2-3	TRBD2	TGTGCCAGCAGGTGGGGGACTAGCGGGGGGAAAAGCACAGATACGCAGTATTTT	CASRWGTSGGKSTDTQYF
TRBV7-2	NA	TRBJ1-1	NA	TGTGCCAGCAGCTTAAGGCGGCGGGGAGTGAACACTGAAGCTTTCTTT	CASSLRRRGVNTEAFF
TRBV7-3	few	TRBJ2-2	TRBD1	TGTGCCAGCAGCTTAACCGGACAGGGTGGCACCGGGGAGCTGTTTTTT	CASSLTGQGGTGELFF
TRBV7-6	NA	TRBJ1-5	NA	TGTGCCAGCAGCTCAGGGGCCCGCGGGGAGCCCCAGCATTTT	CASSSGARGEPQHF
TRBV6-1	NA	TRBJ1-2	NA	TGTGCCAGCAGTCACGGACCCAATTATGGCTACACCTTC	CASSHGPNYGYTF
TRBV7-6	NA	TRBJ2-3	NA	TGTGCCAGCAGCTTAACCGACAGGCGCACAGATACGCAGTATTTT	CASSLTDRRTDTQYF
TRBV11-3	NA	TRBJ2-4	TRBD1	TGTGCCAGCAGCAGTCGGACAGGGATCATTCAGTACTTC	CASSSRTGIIQYF
TRBV6-1	few	TRBJ1-1	NA	TGTGCCAGCAGGTGGGAATCCGGGACTGAAGCTTTCTTT	CASRWESGTEAFF
TRBV20-1	NA	TRBJ2-1	NA	TGCAGTGCTCCCCTCCCGGGGAGCTCCTACAATGAGCAGTTCTTC	CSAPLPGSSYNEQFF
TRBV18	once	TRBJ1-1	NA	TGTGCCAGCTCGGAGTTTCAGGACTCTGAAGCTTTCTTT	CASSEFQDSEAFF
TRBV20-1	medium-sized	TRBJ1-1	NA	TGCAGTGCTGGGGGTACCCCCATGAACACTGAAGCTTTCTTT	CSAGGTPMNTEAFF
TRBV20-1	NA	TRBJ2-7	NA	TGCAGTGCCGACCACGGGACAAGATACTACGAGCAGTACTTC	CSADHGTRYYEQYF
TRBV7-8	NA	TRBJ2-7	NA	TGTGCCAGCAGCTCCAAGGCCTCCTACGAGCAGTACTTC	CASSSKASYEQYF
TRBV7-7	NA	TRBJ1-1	NA	TGTGCCAGCAGCCCCAACCTCATGAACACTGAAGCTTTCTTT	CASSPNLMNTEAFF
TRBV24-1	NA	TRBJ2-7	NA	TGTGCCACCAGTGATCCTACCAGGGGAGGCAACGAGCAGTACTTC	CATSDPTRGGNEQYF
TRBV27	few	TRBJ1-6	NA	TGTGCCAGCACCCGAGATTATAATTCACCCCTCCACTTT	CASTRDYNSPLHF